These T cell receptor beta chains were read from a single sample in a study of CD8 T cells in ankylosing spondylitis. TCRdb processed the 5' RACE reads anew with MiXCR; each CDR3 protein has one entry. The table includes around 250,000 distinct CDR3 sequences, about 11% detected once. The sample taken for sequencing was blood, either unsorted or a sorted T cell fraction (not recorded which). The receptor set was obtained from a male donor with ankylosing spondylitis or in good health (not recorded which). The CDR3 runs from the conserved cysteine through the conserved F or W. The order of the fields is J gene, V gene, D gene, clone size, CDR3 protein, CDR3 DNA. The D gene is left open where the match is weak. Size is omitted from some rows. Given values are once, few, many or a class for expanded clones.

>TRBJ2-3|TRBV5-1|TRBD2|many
CASSKGTSGSRTDTQYF
TGCGCCAGCTCTAAGGGGACTAGCGGGAGTAGGACAGATACGCAGTATTTT
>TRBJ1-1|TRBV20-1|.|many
CSAPIPGLIMNTEAFF
TGCAGTGCCCCAATCCCAGGACTGATCATGAACACTGAAGCTTTCTTT
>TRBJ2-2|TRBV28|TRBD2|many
CASSPRLAGSTGELFF
TGTGCCAGCAGTCCTCGACTAGCGGGGTCCACCGGGGAGCTGTTTTTT
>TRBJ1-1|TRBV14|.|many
CASSQEWTEAFF
TGTGCCAGCAGCCAAGAATGGACTGAAGCTTTCTTT
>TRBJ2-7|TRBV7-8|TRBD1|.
CASSLAPRGKTYEQYF
TGTGCCAGCAGCTTAGCCCCCAGGGGGAAGACCTACGAGCAGTACTTC
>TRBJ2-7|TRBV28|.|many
CASSFPTGTGLYEQYF
TGTGCCAGCAGTTTTCCCACAGGGACGGGTCTCTACGAGCAGTACTTC
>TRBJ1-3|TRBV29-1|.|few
CSVDSAASGNTIYF
TGCAGCGTTGACTCGGCGGCTTCTGGAAACACCATATATTTT
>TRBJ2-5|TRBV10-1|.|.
CASIQNSQVQETQYF
TGCGCCAGCATACAGAACTCCCAAGTTCAGGAGACCCAGTACTTC
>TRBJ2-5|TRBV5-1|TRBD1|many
CASSSGQGWETQYF
TGCGCCAGCAGCTCCGGACAGGGTTGGGAGACCCAGTACTTC
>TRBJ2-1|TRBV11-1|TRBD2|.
CASSLEWGLAEWNEQFF
TGTGCCAGCAGCTTAGAGTGGGGACTAGCGGAGTGGAATGAGCAGTTCTTC
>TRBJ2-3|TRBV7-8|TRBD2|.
CASSPRLAPDTQYF
TGTGCCAGCAGCCCCCGACTAGCACCAGATACGCAGTATTTT
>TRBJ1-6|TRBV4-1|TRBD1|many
CASSQLGTGNSPLHF
TGCGCCAGCAGCCAACTCGGGACAGGGAATTCACCCCTCCACTTT
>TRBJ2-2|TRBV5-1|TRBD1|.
CASSPRQGGTGELFF
TGCGCCAGCAGCCCACGACAGGGGGGAACCGGGGAGCTGTTTTTT
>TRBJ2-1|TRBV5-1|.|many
CASSLEGDYGNEQFF
TGCGCCAGCAGCTTGGAGGGTGACTATGGCAATGAGCAGTTCTTC
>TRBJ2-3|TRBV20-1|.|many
CSALRGDSETDTQYF
TGCAGTGCCCTAAGGGGGGACAGTGAAACAGATACGCAGTATTTT
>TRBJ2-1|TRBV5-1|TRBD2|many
CASSLVGTSGLNEQFF
TGCGCCAGCAGCTTGGTAGGGACTAGCGGCCTTAATGAGCAGTTCTTC
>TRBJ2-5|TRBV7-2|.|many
CASSSQQETQYF
TGTGCCAGCAGCTCCCAGCAAGAGACCCAGTACTTC
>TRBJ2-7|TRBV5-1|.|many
CASSLRWGAPYEQYF
TGCGCCAGCAGCTTGAGATGGGGGGCGCCCTACGAGCAGTACTTC
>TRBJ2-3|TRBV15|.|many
CATSRQEGGPDTQYF
TGTGCCACCAGCCGCCAAGAGGGCGGTCCAGATACGCAGTATTTT
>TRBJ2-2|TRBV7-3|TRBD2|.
CASSRWLTSGPGELFF
TGTGCCAGCAGCAGATGGTTGACTAGCGGGCCCGGGGAGCTGTTTTTT
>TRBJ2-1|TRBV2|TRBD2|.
CASKTGLAGDEQFF
TGTGCCAGTAAAACCGGACTAGCGGGAGATGAGCAGTTCTTC
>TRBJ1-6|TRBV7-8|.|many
CASSLYSRDSPLHF
TGTGCCAGCAGCTTATATAGCCGAGATTCACCCCTCCACTTT
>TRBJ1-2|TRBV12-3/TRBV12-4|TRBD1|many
CASATGGLHNYGYTF
TGTGCCAGCGCGACAGGGGGCCTTCATAACTATGGCTACACCTTC
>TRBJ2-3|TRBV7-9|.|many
CASSSRRPTDTQYF
TGTGCCAGCAGCTCTAGGCGCCCCACAGATACGCAGTATTTT
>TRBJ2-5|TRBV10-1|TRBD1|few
CASSPGTGVQTQYF
TGCGCCAGCAGTCCCGGGACAGGGGTTCAGACCCAGTACTTC
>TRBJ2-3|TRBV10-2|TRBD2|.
CASSRTLAGGADTQYF
TGCGCCAGCAGCCGTACACTAGCGGGGGGGGCAGATACGCAGTATTTT
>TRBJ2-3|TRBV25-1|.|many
CASSEQATSTDTQYF
TGTGCCAGCAGTGAACAGGCGACTTCCACAGATACGCAGTATTTT
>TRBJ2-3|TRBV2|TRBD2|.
CASRNFWTSWGGDTQYF
TGTGCCAGCAGAAACTTTTGGACCAGCTGGGGGGGGGATACGCAGTATTTT
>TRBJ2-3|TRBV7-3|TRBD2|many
CASSSGLASDTQYF
TGTGCCAGCAGCTCGGGACTAGCGTCTGATACGCAGTATTTT
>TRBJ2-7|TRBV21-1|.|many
CASSKARSGRVGYEQYF
TGTGCCAGCAGCAAAGCCCGGAGCGGGAGGGTCGGCTACGAGCAGTACTTC
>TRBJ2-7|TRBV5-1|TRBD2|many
CASSPSGLAPLEQYF
TGCGCCAGCAGCCCCTCGGGACTAGCTCCCCTCGAGCAGTACTTC
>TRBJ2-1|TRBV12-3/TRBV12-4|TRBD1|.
CASRGTSGTGSNNEQFF
TGTGCCAGCAGAGGCACGTCCGGGACAGGGTCGAACAATGAGCAGTTCTTC
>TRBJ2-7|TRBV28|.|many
CASSLPTMGARSVTYEQYF
TGTGCCAGCAGTTTGCCAACAATGGGGGCGCGTTCTGTGACCTACGAGCAGTACTTC
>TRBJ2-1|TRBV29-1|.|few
CSVELNRDDSYNEQFF
TGCAGCGTTGAACTAAACCGGGACGACTCCTACAATGAGCAGTTCTTC
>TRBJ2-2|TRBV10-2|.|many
CASSLSLPGELFF
TGCGCCAGCAGTCTTTCCCTTCCCGGGGAGCTGTTTTTT